Shown below are 15 T cell receptor beta chains from a single sample sequenced in a study of cytomegalovirus exposure and HLA in healthy donors. This table comes from immunoSEQ multiplex PCR, and its TCRdb copy is limited to in-frame clones, with some not included. Of over 200,000 clones in the sample, over 65% were seen once. The sequencing input was PBMCs. The receptors originated from a woman younger than 30 in good health and CMV-seronegative.

This chain joins TRBV7-6 and TRBJ2-3; D is undetermined. The germline V gene has CDR1 SGHVS and CDR2 FNYEAQ. This CDR3 region has 15 residues. Trimming stripped 5 bases from V and 0 bases from J, with 12 bases between. The CDR3 coding sequence is TGTGCCAGCAGCAGAGACACCTCTAGCACAGATACGCAGTATTTT. Residues: CASSRDTSSTDTQYF.

This clone was found once. The J gene is TRBJ1-5, the V gene TRBV7-6; TRBD1 is a possible D gene (5 bases). The V end was cut by 5 bases, the J end by 0 bases, with 20 bases between. From germline, CDR1 is SGHVS and CDR2 FNYEAQ. There are 18 residues in the CDR3. CDR3 sequence: CASSPGRILPYSNQPQHF. The CDR3 DNA is TGTGCCAGCAGCCCGGGACGGATACTACCATATAGCAATCAGCCCCAGCATTTT. Full variable domain (rest looked up from reference TRBV7-6 and TRBJ1-5): GAGVSQSPRYKVTKRGQDVALRCDPISGHVSLYWYRQALGQGPEFLTYFNYEAQQDKSGLPNDRFSAERPEGSISTLTIQRTEQRDSAMYRCASSPGRILPYSNQPQHFGDGTRLSIL.

This clone was found once. The gene calls are TRBV27 and TRBJ2-3; 14 bases are a match to TRBD2. The V and J ends lost 0 bases and 3 bases, in that order; junction bases with no gene match: 8. The CDR3 has 19 residues. Germline CDR1 reads MNHEY; CDR2 reads SMNVEV (reference sequence). The CDR3, as DNA: TGTGCCAGCAGTTTATCCCCCCCCGGGACTAGCGGGAGAACAGATACGCAGTATTTT. Protein sequence: CASSLSPPGTSGRTDTQYF.

This sequence joins TRBV6-1 and TRBJ1-5; D remains unclear. The CDR3 runs to 14 residues. The ends were cut back, 3 bases at V and 3 bases at J, with 9 bases in the middle. Per the germline V gene, CDR1 is MNHNS and CDR2 is SASEGT. CDR3 nucleotide sequence: TGTGCCAGCAGTGAGCACAGCTCCAATCAGCCCCAGCATTTT. Translating gives CASSEHSSNQPQHF.

The V and J genes are TRBV5-8 and TRBJ1-1; 9 bases fit TRBD1. Germline CDR1 SGHTS, CDR2 YDEGEE. The CDR3 is made up of 14 amino acids. The junction had 4 bases not matched to a gene; V was cut back by 2 bases and J by 5 bases. CDR3 nucleotide sequence: TGTGCCAGCAGCTTCGGGACAGGGAGGACTGAAGCTTTCTTT. This sequence encodes CASSFGTGRTEAFF.

This chain connects TRBV9 to TRBJ2-2; D unclear. With 3 bases removed from V and 0 bases from J, the gap between germline ends came to 6 bases. CDR1 and CDR2 from the germline V gene are SGDLS and YYNGEE. This CDR3 has 14 amino acids. The CDR3 region has the DNA TGTGCCAGCAGCGACAGAGCGAACACCGGGGAGCTGTTTTTT. It translates to CASSDRANTGELFF.

This chain joins TRBV5-1 and TRBJ2-1, with a weak D call TRBD2 (6 bases). CDR3 size: 20 residues. Germline CDR1 SGHRS, CDR2 YFSETQ. Trimming cost V 2 bases and J 7 bases, with 31 bases left between them. This CDR3 reads CASSLKSSGPTILSENEQFF. The DNA for the CDR3 is TGCGCCAGCAGCTTAAAGTCCAGCGGGCCCACGATCCTCTCCGAAAATGAGCAGTTCTTC.

Concerning this clone: The junction and the germline gene differ at one end; a read error may be behind it. The V call is TRBV2, the J call TRBJ2-1, with 7 bases identical to TRBD2. The CDR3 runs 13 residues. Looked up from germline, CDR1 is SNHLY and CDR2 is FYNNEI. The CDR3 here is CASRSTSVNEQLF. In DNA, the CDR3 is TGTGCCAGCAGGTCTACTAGCGTCAATGAGCAGCTCTTC. The whole variable domain, remainder taken from reference TRBV2 and TRBJ2-1, is EPEVTQTPSHQVTQMGQEVILRCVPISNHLYFYWYRQILGQKVEFLVSFYNNEISEKSEIFDDQFSVERPDGSNFTLKIRSTKLEDSAMYFCASRSTSVNEQLFGPGTRLTVL.

V is TRBV6-1 and J is TRBJ1-6; the D is unclear. The V and J ends lost 5 bases and 8 bases respectively, with 13 bases between them. CDR3 length: 14 residues. The germline CDR1 and CDR2 sequences are MNHNS and SASEGT. CDR3: CASSLLPPDSPLHF. The CDR3 region has the DNA TGTGCCAGCAGTCTTTTGCCGCCGGATTCACCCCTCCACTTT.

This clone has a single count. The rearrangement links TRBV2 to TRBJ2-1; D is ambiguous. The CDR3 is 13 amino acids. Trimming pared 7 bases from V and 4 bases from J, leaving 11 bases between. Germline V gene data show CDR1 as SNHLY and CDR2 as FYNNEI. Written as DNA, the CDR3 is TGTGCCAGCATGACCCAGGCTTACAATGAGCAGTTCTTC. Protein: CASMTQAYNEQFF.

The chain carries TRBV6-5 and TRBJ2-2; 8 positions match TRBD2. The CDR3 has 15 residues. CDR1 and CDR2 (germline): MNHEY, SVGAGI. The ends lost 6 bases at V and 5 bases at J; junction bases unmatched: 8. The CDR3 spells CASSDWSGGTGELFF. In DNA, the CDR3 is TGTGCCAGCAGCGACTGGTCGGGGGGGACCGGGGAGCTGTTTTTT.

The CDR3 bases are TGTGCCAGCAGGGGGGACAGGACGGGCTACACCTTC. Amino acids: CASRGDRTGYTF. The chain combines TRBV6-1 with TRBJ1-2, with 8 bases lining up with TRBD1. V was pared by 6 bases and J by 8 bases, with 5 bases of the junction left unmatched. The CDR3 has 12 amino acids. CDR1 and CDR2 (germline): MNHNS, SASEGT.

The gene calls are TRBV30 and TRBJ1-6; D is uncertain. Per the germline V gene, CDR1 is GTSNPN and CDR2 is SVGIG (reference sequence). The CDR3 extends over 14 amino acids. Trimming removed 4 bases from V and 6 bases from J, with 13 bases in between. Here the CDR3 DNA reads TGTGCCTGGAAGAACAGTAACAGTAATTCACCCCTCCACTTT. As protein: CAWKNSNSNSPLHF. The whole variable domain, filled in from reference TRBV30 and TRBJ1-6, reads SQTIHQWPATLVQPVGSPLSLECTVEGTSNPNLYWYRQAAGRGLQLLFYSVGIGQISSEVPQNLSASRPQDRQFILSSKKLLLSDSGFYLCAWKNSNSNSPLHFGNGTRLTVT.

The chain recombines TRBV27 with TRBJ1-5; the D gene is possibly TRBD1 (5 bases). V was trimmed by 5 bases and J by 5 bases, leaving 13 bases between them. The CDR3 sequence is 14 residues long. Per the germline V gene, CDR1 is MNHEY and CDR2 is SMNVEV (reference sequence). The CDR3, as DNA: TGTGCCAGCAGTAAAGAGGGGATTTATCAGCCCCAGCATTTT. It encodes CASSKEGIYQPQHF.

V gene TRBV25-1 combines with J gene TRBJ2-5; possible D gene TRBD2, 6 bases. The CDR3 contains 14 residues. Germline CDR1 and CDR2: MGHDK and SYGVNS. The V gene lost 1 base and the J gene lost 2 bases, with 8 bases spanning the gap. The CDR3 is CASSESGTQETQYF. DNA of the CDR3: TGTGCCAGCAGTGAATCCGGGACTCAAGAGACCCAGTACTTC.